The 5 T cell receptor beta chains presented below share a single source sample, sequenced in a study of cytomegalovirus exposure and HLA in healthy donors. Amplification used 60 Vbeta primers and 13 Jbeta primers. The method was immunoSEQ multiplex PCR; TCRdb's version includes in-frame clones alone and lacks a portion of them. The data show about 96,000 clones, under 85% seen once. Sample: PBMCs. The receptors come from a female donor in good health and CMV-seropositive.

This clone was found a few times. The V and J genes are TRBV7-9 and TRBJ1-5, with D maybe TRBD1 (5 bases). The CDR3 runs to 14 residues. Germline CDR1 is SEHNR and CDR2 is FQNEAQ (reference sequence). V gave up 4 bases and J gave up 6 bases, with 13 bases separating them. The CDR3 sequence is CASSSPGEVQPQHF. The DNA of the CDR3 is TGTGCCAGCAGCTCCCCGGGGGAGGTTCAGCCCCAGCATTTT. Full variable domain (missing parts from reference TRBV7-9 and TRBJ1-5): DTGVSQNPRHKITKRGQNVTFRCDPISEHNRLYWYRQTLGQGPEFLTYFQNEAQLEKSRLLSDRFSAERPKGSFSTLEIQRTEQGDSAMYLCASSSPGEVQPQHFGDGTRLSIL.

The chain links TRBV12-5 to TRBJ2-5, with 8 bases fitting TRBD1. This CDR3 has 16 residues. V trimming: 1 base; J trimming: 5 bases; junction bases outside the gene matches: 9. CDR1 is LGHNT and CDR2 is FRNRAP in the germline V gene. The CDR3 bases are TGTGCTAGTGGTTTGGCCAGGGGGCAAGCGCTGGAGACCCAGTACTTC. Its translation is CASGLARGQALETQYF.

The V call is TRBV18, the J call TRBJ1-6, with 7 nucleotides matching TRBD1. J gave up 8 bases and V 6 bases, and 7 bases lay outside the gene matches. The CDR3 has 14 amino acids. Germline-derived CDR1 and CDR2 are KGHSH and LQKENI. The CDR3 spells CASSTRDSDSPLHF. The CDR3 DNA reads TGTGCCAGCTCTACCCGGGACAGCGATTCACCCCTCCACTTT. Looking up the rest from reference TRBV18 and TRBJ1-6 gives the full variable domain: NAGVMQNPRHLVRRRGQEARLRCSPMKGHSHVYWYRQLPEEGLKFMVYLQKENIIDESGMPKERFSAEFPKEGPSILRIQQVVRGDSAAYFCASSTRDSDSPLHFGNGTRLTVT.

The V call is TRBV16, the J call TRBJ2-7, with D maybe TRBD1 (5 bases). CDR1 and CDR2 from the germline V gene are KGHSY and FQNENV. V lost 4 bases and J 5 bases, leaving 18 bases between the germline ends. This CDR3 is 15 amino acids long. Here the CDR3 DNA reads TGTGCCAGCAGCCTCCGGACAAGGGCTAGGGACGAGCAGTACTTC. Residues: CASSLRTRARDEQYF. Full variable domain (rest looked up from reference TRBV16 and TRBJ2-7): GEEVAQTPKHLVRGEGQKAKLYCAPIKGHSYVFWYQQVLKNEFKFLISFQNENVFDETGMPKERFSAKCLPNSPCSLEIQATKLEDSAVYFCASSLRTRARDEQYFGPGTRLTVT.

The genes are TRBV30 and TRBJ2-2; D not resolved. The germline CDR1 and CDR2 sequences are GTSNPN and SVGIG (reference sequence). The CDR3 length is 13 residues. Trimming removed 3 bases at V and 4 bases at J, with 9 bases between. The CDR3 region has the DNA TGTGCCTGGAGCCTCGGTACCACCGGGGAGCTGTTTTTT. This codes for CAWSLGTTGELFF.